This TCR beta chain was captured in a study of neurological immune-mediated disorders. Whole-study results and caveats: Among expanded clones, no CDR3 amino acid sequences were shared across subjects, a pattern suggesting private repertoires in all groups.

At least ten counts were recorded for this clonotype. Antigen: not known. The cDNA was synthesized by means of template-switch 5'RACE, which was carried out with 10-nucleotide random UMIs. The output of every sequencing run, over 190 million TCR-beta sequences, came from 15-18 subjects. TCRdb recomputed calls from the 5' RACE reads with MiXCR, one row per CDR3 protein. The sample comprises tens of thousands of distinct CDR3 sequences, roughly a tenth of which are singletons, and less than 8.5% rests with the top ten. Time point described: longitudinal time-point 1 (baseline). CDR1 and CDR2 (germline): DFQATT, SNEGSKA (reference sequence). This CDR3 comprises 16 residues. The germline V and J ends were trimmed by 1 base and 9 bases, with 24 bases remaining between them.

The sample was PBMCs. This rearrangement joins TRBV20-1 to TRBJ1-1; D might be TRBD1 (5 bases). This receptor was taken from a male donor with HTLV-1-associated myelopathy (HAM/TSP). CDR3 DNA: TGCAGTGCTAGAGGCGGCTCGGGGCTATCCTTCCGAAAAGCTTTCTTT. Protein product: CSARGGSGLSFRKAFF.